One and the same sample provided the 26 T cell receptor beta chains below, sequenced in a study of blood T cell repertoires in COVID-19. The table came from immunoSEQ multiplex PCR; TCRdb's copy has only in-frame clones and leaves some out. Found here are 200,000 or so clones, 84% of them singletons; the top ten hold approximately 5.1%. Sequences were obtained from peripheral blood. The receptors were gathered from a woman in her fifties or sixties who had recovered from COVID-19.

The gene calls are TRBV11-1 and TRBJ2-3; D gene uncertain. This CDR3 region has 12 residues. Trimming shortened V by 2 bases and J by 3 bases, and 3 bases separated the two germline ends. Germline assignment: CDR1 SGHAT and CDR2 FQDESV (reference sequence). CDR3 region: CASSLITDTQYF. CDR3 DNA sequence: TGTGCCAGCAGCTTAATAACAGATACGCAGTATTTT.

The CDR3 loop reads CASSQEWGFGEQYF. The CDR3 DNA reads as TGCGCCAGCAGCCAAGAGTGGGGCTTCGGCGAGCAGTACTTC. V is TRBV4-1 and J is TRBJ2-7, with D perhaps matching TRBD1 (5 bases). V lost 0 bases, J lost 6 bases, and 12 bases lay in between. This CDR3 comprises 14 residues. Germline CDR1 is MGHRA and CDR2 is YSYEKL.

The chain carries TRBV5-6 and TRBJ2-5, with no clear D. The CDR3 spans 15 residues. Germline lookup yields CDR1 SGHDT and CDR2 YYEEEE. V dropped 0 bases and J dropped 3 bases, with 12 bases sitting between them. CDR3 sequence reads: CASSLVASFKETQYF. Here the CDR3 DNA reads TGTGCCAGCAGCTTGGTGGCTAGTTTCAAAGAGACCCAGTACTTC.

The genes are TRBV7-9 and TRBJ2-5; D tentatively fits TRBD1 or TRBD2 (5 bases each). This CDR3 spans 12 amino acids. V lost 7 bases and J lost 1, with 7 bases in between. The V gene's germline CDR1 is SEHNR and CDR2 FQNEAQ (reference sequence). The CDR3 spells CASTGAQETQYF. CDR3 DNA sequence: TGTGCCAGCACCGGGGCCCAAGAGACCCAGTACTTC.

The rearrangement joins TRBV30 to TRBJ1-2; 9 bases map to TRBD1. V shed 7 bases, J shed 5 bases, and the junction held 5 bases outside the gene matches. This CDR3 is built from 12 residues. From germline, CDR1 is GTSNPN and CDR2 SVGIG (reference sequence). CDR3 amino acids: CASTGGGYGYTF. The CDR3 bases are TGTGCCTCGACAGGGGGAGGATATGGCTACACCTTC.

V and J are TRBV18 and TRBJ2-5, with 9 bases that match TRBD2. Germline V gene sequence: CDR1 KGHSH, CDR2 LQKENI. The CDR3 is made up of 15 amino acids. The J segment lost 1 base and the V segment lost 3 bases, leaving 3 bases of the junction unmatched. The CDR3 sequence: CASSPSGGTQETQYF. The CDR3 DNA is TGTGCCAGCTCACCTAGCGGGGGAACCCAAGAGACCCAGTACTTC. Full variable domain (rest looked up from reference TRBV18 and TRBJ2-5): NAGVMQNPRHLVRRRGQEARLRCSPMKGHSHVYWYRQLPEEGLKFMVYLQKENIIDESGMPKERFSAEFPKEGPSILRIQQVVRGDSAAYFCASSPSGGTQETQYFGPGTRLLVL.

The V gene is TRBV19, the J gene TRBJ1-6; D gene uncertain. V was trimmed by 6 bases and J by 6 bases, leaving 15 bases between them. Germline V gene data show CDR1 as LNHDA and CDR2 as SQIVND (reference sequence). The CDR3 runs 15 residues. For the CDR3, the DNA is TGTGCCAGTAGAGTCATCGGGAGCAGTAATTCACCCCTCCACTTT. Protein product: CASRVIGSSNSPLHF.

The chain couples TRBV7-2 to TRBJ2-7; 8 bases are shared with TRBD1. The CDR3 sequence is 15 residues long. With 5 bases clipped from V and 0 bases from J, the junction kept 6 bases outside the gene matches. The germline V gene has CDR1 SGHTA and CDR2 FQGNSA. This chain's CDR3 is CASSQGQAASYEQYF. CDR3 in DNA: TGTGCCAGCAGCCAGGGACAGGCGGCCTCCTACGAGCAGTACTTC.

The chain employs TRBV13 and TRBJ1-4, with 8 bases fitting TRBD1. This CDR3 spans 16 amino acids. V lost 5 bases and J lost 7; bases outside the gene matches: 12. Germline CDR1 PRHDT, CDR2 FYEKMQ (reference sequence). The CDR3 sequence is CASSQTRTGYGEKLFF. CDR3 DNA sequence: TGTGCCAGCAGCCAAACTCGGACAGGGTATGGTGAAAAACTGTTTTTT.

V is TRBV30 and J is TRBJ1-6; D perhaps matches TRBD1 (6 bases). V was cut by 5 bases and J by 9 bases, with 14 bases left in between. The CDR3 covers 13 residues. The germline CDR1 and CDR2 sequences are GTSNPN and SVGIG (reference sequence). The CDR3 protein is CAWRGGAFSPLHF. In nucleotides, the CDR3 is TGTGCCTGGCGGGGGGGCGCGTTTTCACCCCTCCACTTT.

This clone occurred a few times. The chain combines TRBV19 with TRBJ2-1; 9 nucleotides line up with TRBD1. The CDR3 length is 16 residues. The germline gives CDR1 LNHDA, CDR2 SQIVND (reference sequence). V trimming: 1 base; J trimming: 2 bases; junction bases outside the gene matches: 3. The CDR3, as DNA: TGTGCCAGTAGTATAGGGGACAGGGTCCCCTACAATGAGCAGTTCTTC. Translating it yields CASSIGDRVPYNEQFF.

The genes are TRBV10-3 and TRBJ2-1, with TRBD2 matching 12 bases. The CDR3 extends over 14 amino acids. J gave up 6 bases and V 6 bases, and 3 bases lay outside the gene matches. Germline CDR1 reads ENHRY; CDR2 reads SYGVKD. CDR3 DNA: TGTGCCATCAGCCCTAGCGGGGGGGCCAATGAGCAGTTCTTC. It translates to CAISPSGGANEQFF.

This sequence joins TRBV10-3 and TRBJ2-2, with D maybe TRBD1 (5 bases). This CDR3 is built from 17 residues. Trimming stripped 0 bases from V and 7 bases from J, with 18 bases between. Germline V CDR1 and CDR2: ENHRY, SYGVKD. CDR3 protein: CAISESGWGRAVGELFF. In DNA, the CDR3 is TGTGCCATCAGTGAGTCAGGATGGGGCAGGGCGGTCGGGGAGCTGTTTTTT.

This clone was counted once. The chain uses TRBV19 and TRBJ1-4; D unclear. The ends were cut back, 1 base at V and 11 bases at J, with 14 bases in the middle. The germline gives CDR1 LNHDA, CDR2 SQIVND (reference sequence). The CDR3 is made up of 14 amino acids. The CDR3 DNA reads TGTGCCAGTAGTATAGGGCGGGCCCCGGACAAACTGTTTTTT. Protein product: CASSIGRAPDKLFF.

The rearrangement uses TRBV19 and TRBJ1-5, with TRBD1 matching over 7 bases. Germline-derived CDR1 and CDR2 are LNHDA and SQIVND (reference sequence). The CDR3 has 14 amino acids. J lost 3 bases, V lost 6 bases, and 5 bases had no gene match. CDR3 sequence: CASSPGQFNQPQHF. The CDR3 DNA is TGTGCCAGTAGCCCGGGACAGTTCAATCAGCCCCAGCATTTT.

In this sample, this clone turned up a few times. The CDR3 region is CASSEYNTDTQYF. As DNA, the CDR3 is TGCGCCAGCAGTGAATACAACACAGATACGCAGTATTTT. The genes are TRBV10-1 and TRBJ2-3; D uncertain. The CDR3 is 13 amino acids. The germline V gene has CDR1 WNHNN and CDR2 SYGVQD (reference sequence). V was cut by 3 bases and J by 2 bases, with 6 bases left in between.

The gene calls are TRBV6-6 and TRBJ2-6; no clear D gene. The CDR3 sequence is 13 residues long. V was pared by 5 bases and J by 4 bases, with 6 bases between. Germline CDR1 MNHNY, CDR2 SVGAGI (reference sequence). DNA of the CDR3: TGTGCCAGCAGTAGAGGCGGGGCCAACGTCCTGACTTTC. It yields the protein CASSRGGANVLTF.

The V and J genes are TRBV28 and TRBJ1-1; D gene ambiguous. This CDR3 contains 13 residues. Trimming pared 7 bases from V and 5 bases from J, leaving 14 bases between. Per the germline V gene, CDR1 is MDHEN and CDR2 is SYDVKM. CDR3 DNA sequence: TGTGCCAGCAACCCTGACCCGGGAACTGAAGCTTTCTTT. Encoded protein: CASNPDPGTEAFF.

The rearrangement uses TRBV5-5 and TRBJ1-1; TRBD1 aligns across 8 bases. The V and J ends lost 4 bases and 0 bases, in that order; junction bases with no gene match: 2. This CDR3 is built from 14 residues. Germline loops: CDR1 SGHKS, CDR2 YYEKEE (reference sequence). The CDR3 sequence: CASSMGQVNTEAFF. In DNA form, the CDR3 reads TGTGCCAGCAGCATGGGACAGGTGAACACTGAAGCTTTCTTT.

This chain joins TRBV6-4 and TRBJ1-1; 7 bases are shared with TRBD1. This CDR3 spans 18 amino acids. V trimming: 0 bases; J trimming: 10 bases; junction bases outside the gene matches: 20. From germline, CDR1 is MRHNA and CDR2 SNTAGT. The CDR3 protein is CASSDSIPDTGVSRVAFF. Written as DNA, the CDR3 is TGTGCCAGCAGTGACTCTATCCCAGATACAGGGGTCTCTAGAGTAGCTTTCTTT.

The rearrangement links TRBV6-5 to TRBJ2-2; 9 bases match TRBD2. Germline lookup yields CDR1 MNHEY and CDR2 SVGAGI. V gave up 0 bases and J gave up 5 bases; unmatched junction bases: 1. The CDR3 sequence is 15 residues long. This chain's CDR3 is CASSYSAGGTGELFF. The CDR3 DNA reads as TGTGCCAGCAGTTACTCGGCGGGGGGGACCGGGGAGCTGTTTTTT.

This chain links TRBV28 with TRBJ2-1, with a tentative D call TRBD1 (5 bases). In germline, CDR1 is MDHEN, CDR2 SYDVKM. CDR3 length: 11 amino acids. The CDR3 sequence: CTTDPYNEQFF. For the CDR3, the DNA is TGTACGACAGATCCTTACAATGAGCAGTTCTTC.

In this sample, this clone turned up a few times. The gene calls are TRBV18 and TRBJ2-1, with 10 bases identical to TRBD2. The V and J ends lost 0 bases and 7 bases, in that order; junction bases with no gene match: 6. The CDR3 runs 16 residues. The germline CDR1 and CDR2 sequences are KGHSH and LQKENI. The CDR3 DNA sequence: TGTGCCAGCTCACCACCGCCTAGCGGGGGAAGGAATGAGCAGTTCTTC. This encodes CASSPPPSGGRNEQFF.

The CDR3 DNA sequence: TGTGCCATCAGTCAGGGGACAGGGCGGTACCAAGAGACCCAGTACTTC. It codes for CAISQGTGRYQETQYF. The rearrangement links TRBV10-3 to TRBJ2-5; 9 nucleotides line up with TRBD1. Germline lookup yields CDR1 ENHRY and CDR2 SYGVKD. The V segment lost 5 bases and the J segment 0 bases; nucleotides outside the gene matches: 7. The CDR3 extends over 16 amino acids.

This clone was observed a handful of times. CDR3 sequence reads: CASSVTRGLAGGTDTQYF. CDR3 in DNA: TGTGCCAGCAGTGTTACACGTGGACTAGCGGGCGGCACAGATACGCAGTATTTT. V and J are TRBV2 and TRBJ2-3; 11 positions match TRBD2. From germline, CDR1 is SNHLY and CDR2 FYNNEI. Unmatched junction bases numbered 10, after V lost 4 bases and J lost 1 base. The CDR3 is 18 residues long.

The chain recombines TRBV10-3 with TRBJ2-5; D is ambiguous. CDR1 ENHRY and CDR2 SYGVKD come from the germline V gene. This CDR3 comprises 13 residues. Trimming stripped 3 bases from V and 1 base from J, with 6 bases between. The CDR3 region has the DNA TGTGCCATCAGTGAAAACAGCCAAGAGACCCAGTACTTC. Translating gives CAISENSQETQYF.